The 7 T cell receptor beta chains given below trace back to one sample, sequenced in a study of shared clonotypes between healthy human individuals. The method was immunoSEQ multiplex PCR; TCRdb's version includes in-frame clones alone and lacks a portion of them. The profile shows more than 2 million clones, roughly 95% of them singletons. The sequencing sample was made of naive CD4+ T cells sorted from blood. Stated subset: CD45RA+ positively selected. All receptors come from a man younger than 35 in good health.

The V gene is TRBV5-1, the J gene TRBJ1-5; 9 bases align to TRBD1. Germline CDR1 reads SGHRS; CDR2 reads YFSETQ. The CDR3 spans 15 residues. With 4 bases clipped from V and 3 bases from J, the junction kept 5 bases outside the gene matches. DNA of the CDR3: TGCGCCAGCAGCGTGACAGGGGGGGACAATCAGCCCCAGCATTTT. It specifies CASSVTGGDNQPQHF.

Notes on this clone: The same CDR3 also results from other DNA sequences found in this sample. The genes are TRBV10-2 and TRBJ1-3; D is undetermined. This CDR3 is 13 amino acids long. Germline V gene data show CDR1 as WSHSY and CDR2 as SAAADI. V was shortened by 7 bases and J by 4 bases, with 11 bases between the two germline ends. The CDR3 spells CASTGQAGNTIYF. The DNA for the CDR3 is TGCGCCAGCACCGGGCAGGCGGGAAACACCATATATTTT.

V gene TRBV30 combines with J gene TRBJ1-3; no clear D. This CDR3 contains 15 residues. Trimming cost V 0 bases and J 0 bases, with 9 bases left between them. Germline assignment: CDR1 GTSNPN and CDR2 SVGIG (reference sequence). The CDR3 reads CAWSVGFYSGNTIYF. The CDR3 DNA reads as TGTGCCTGGAGTGTTGGGTTTTACTCTGGAAACACCATATATTTT.

This chain joins TRBV6-5 and TRBJ1-5, with TRBD1 matching over 8 bases. The length of the CDR3 is 14 residues. The J segment lost 3 bases and the V segment lost 5 bases, leaving 3 bases of the junction unmatched. Germline V gene lookup returns CDR1 MNHEY and CDR2 SVGAGI. The CDR3 coding sequence is TGTGCCAGCAGTAGGGGACAGGACAATCAGCCCCAGCATTTT. It encodes CASSRGQDNQPQHF.

The chain has TRBV10-3 and TRBJ1-1, with a tentative D call TRBD1 (6 bases). V lost 6 bases and J lost 6, with 14 bases in between. Germline CDR1 reads ENHRY; CDR2 reads SYGVKD. The CDR3 runs 13 residues. The CDR3 protein is CAIRRQEKSEAFF. The CDR3 nucleotides read TGTGCCATCAGAAGACAGGAAAAGTCTGAAGCTTTCTTT.

V usage is TRBV30 and J usage is TRBJ2-5; D remains ambiguous. The CDR3 totals 12 residues. CDR1 and CDR2 from the germline V gene are GTSNPN and SVGIG (reference sequence). The V end lost 2 bases, the J end lost 5 bases, and 9 bases lay between the germline ends. CDR3 bases: TGTGCCTGGAGTCGGGTTTGGGAGACCCAGTACTTC. Encoded protein: CAWSRVWETQYF.

This rearrangement joins TRBV5-1 to TRBJ1-3; D is ambiguous. Germline loops: CDR1 SGHRS, CDR2 YFSETQ. V gave up 0 bases and J gave up 0 bases, with 10 bases separating them. This CDR3 is built from 16 residues. CDR3 amino acids: CASSLGEPDSGNTIYF. As DNA, the CDR3 is TGCGCCAGCAGCTTGGGGGAGCCCGACTCTGGAAACACCATATATTTT.